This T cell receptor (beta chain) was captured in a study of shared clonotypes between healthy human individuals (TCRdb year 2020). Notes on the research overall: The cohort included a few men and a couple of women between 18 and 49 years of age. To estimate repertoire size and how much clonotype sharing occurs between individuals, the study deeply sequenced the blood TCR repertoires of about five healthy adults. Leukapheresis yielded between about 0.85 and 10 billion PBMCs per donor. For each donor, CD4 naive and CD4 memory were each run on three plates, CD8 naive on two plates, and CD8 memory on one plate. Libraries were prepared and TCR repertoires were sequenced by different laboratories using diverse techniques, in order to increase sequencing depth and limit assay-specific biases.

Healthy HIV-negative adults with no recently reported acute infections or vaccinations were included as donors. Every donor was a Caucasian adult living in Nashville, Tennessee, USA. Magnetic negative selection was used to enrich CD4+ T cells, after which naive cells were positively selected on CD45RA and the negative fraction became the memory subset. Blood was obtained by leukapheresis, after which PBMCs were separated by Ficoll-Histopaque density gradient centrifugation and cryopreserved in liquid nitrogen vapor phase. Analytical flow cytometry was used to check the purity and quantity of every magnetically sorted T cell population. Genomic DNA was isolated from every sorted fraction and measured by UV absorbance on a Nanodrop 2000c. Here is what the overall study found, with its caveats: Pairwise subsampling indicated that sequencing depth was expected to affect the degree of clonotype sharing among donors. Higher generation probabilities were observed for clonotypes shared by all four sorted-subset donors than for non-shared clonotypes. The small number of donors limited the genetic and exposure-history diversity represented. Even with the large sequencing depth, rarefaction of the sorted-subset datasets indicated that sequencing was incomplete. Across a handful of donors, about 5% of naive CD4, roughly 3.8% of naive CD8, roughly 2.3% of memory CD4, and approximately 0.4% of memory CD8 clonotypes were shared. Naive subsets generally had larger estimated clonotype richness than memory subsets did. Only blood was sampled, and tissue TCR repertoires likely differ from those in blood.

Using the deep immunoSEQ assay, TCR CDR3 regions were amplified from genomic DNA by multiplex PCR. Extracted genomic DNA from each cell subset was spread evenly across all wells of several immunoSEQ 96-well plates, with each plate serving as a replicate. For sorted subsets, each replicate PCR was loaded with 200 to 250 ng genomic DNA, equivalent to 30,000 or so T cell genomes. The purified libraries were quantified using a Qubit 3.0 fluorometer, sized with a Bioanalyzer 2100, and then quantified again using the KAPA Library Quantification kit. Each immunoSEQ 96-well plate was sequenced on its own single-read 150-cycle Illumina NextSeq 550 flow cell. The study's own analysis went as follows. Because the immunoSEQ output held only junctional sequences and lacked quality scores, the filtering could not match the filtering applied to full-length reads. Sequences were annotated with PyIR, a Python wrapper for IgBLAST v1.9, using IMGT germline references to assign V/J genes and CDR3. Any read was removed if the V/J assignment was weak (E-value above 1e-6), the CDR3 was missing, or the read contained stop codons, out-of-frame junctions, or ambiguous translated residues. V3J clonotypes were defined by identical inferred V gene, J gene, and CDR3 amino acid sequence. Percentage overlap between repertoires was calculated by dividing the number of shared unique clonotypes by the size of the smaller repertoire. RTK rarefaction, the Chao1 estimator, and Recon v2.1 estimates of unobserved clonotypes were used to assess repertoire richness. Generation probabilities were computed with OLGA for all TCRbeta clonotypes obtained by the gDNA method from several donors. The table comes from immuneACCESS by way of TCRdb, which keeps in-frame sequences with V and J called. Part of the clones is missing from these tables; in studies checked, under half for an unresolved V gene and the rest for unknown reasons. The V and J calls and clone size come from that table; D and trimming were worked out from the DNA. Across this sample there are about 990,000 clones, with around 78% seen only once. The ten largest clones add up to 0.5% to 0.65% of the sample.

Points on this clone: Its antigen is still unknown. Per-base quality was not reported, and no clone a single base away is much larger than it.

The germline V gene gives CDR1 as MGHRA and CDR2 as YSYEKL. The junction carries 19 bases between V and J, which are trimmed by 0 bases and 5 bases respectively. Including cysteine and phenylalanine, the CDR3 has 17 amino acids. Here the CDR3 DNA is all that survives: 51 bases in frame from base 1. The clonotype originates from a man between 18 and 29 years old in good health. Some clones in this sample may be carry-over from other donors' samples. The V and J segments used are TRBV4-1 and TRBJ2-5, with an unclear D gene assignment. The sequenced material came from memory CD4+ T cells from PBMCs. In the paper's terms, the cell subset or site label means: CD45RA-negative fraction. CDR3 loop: CASSQDLGRRVRETQYF. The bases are TGCGCCAGCAGCCAAGATCTTGGCAGGAGAGTTCGGGAGACCCAGTACTTC.